The clone carrying this T cell receptor beta chain has just a few counts. Preparing the TCRbeta library involved the use of unique molecular identifiers. TCRdb recomputed calls from the PCR reads with MiXCR, one row per CDR3 protein. The sample gives about 580,000 distinct CDR3 sequences, over 25% of which show up once; just over 35% is in the top ten. The data belong to a study of T-cell reconstitution after alpha-beta-depleted transplantation in children. This clonotype was obtained from a boy under two years old with Wiskott-Aldrich syndrome, due to receive a stem cell transplant. The source was PBMCs, collected before TCRalphabeta/CD19-depleted stem cell transplant.

The CDR3 DNA follows: TGTGCCAGCAATCATGGCGGGAGGACAGATACGCAGTATTTT. Translation: CASNHGGRTDTQYF. The rearrangement links TRBV12-3 or TRBV12-4 to TRBJ2-3; 8 bases align to TRBD2. The V and J ends lost 7 bases and 3 bases, in that order; junction bases with no gene match: 6. This CDR3 region has 14 residues.